Presented here are 25 T cell receptor beta chains from one specimen sequenced in a study of T cell responses to AZD1222 COVID-19 vaccine. Sequenced by immunoSEQ multiplex PCR; TCRdb stores in-frame clones only, minus some. The sample consists of 110,000 to 150,000 clones, over 90% of them appearing once. Source: peripheral blood, taken on day 0 of AZD1222 vaccination. Source of these receptors: an adult in good health.

The chain joins TRBV7-9 to TRBJ2-7; possibly TRBD2 for D (6 bases). Deletions cut 5 bases from V and 6 bases from J, with 23 bases between. The CDR3 has 16 residues. CDR1 SEHNR and CDR2 FQNEAQ come from the germline V gene (reference sequence). This CDR3 reads CASSQWGAGGSVEQYF. In DNA, the CDR3 is TGTGCCAGCAGCCAGTGGGGCGCTGGGGGGAGTGTCGAGCAGTACTTC. Using reference TRBV7-9 and TRBJ2-7 for the parts outside the CDR3, the full variable domain is DTGVSQNPRHKITKRGQNVTFRCDPISEHNRLYWYRQTLGQGPEFLTYFQNEAQLEKSRLLSDRFSAERPKGSFSTLEIQRTEQGDSAMYLCASSQWGAGGSVEQYFGPGTRLTVT.

This chain links TRBV25-1 with TRBJ2-1, with TRBD1 matching 9 bases. CDR3 length: 14 residues. Germline V gives CDR1 MGHDK, CDR2 SYGVNS. V gave up 8 bases and J gave up 3 bases; unmatched junction bases: 5. The CDR3 DNA follows: TGTGCCAGCCGACCGGACAGGGGCTACAATGAGCAGTTCTTC. As protein: CASRPDRGYNEQFF.

This sequence joins TRBV4-1 and TRBJ1-2; no definite D call. The CDR3 is 12 residues long. The germline CDR1 and CDR2 sequences are MGHRA and YSYEKL. Trimming took off 8 bases at V and 1 base at J, with 8 bases between the two ends. CDR3 coding DNA: TGCGCCAGCTTTGAGGGTAACTATGGCTACACCTTC. Its translation: CASFEGNYGYTF.

This chain links TRBV5-4 with TRBJ2-4; weak D call: TRBD2 (6 bases). This CDR3 is 16 amino acids long. Germline lookup yields CDR1 SGHNT and CDR2 YYREEE (reference sequence). Trimming removed 4 bases at V and 0 bases at J, with 14 bases between. CDR3 protein: CASSLGTGLAKNIQYF. The CDR3 DNA sequence: TGTGCCAGCAGCCTCGGGACGGGACTAGCCAAAAACATTCAGTACTTC. Using reference TRBV5-4 and TRBJ2-4 for the parts outside the CDR3, the full variable domain is ETGVTQSPTHLIKTRGQQVTLRCSSQSGHNTVSWYQQALGQGPQFIFQYYREEENGRGNFPPRFSGLQFPNYSSELNVNALELDDSALYLCASSLGTGLAKNIQYFGAGTRLSVL.

This chain connects TRBV29-1 to TRBJ2-1, with D hard to call. The CDR3 sequence is 15 residues long. Germline assignment: CDR1 SQVTM and CDR2 ANQGSEA. Between the trimmed V and J ends, which lost 4 bases and 2 bases, there was a span of 15 bases. CDR3 DNA sequence: TGCAGCGTTGCGCTCGGAACTACCACCTACAATGAGCAGTTCTTC. It yields the protein CSVALGTTTYNEQFF.

The chain employs TRBV6-5 and TRBJ2-3; D is ambiguous. CDR1 is MNHEY, CDR2 SVGAGI, per germline. V was cut by 7 bases and J by 6 bases, with 11 bases left in between. There are 12 residues in the CDR3. As DNA, the CDR3 is TGTGCCAGCACTGGTTTGCGGGATACGCAGTATTTT. It codes for CASTGLRDTQYF.

The V call is TRBV11-2, the J call TRBJ2-3, with D perhaps TRBD1 (5 bases). CDR1 and CDR2 from the germline V gene are SGHAT and FQNNGV. Trimming stripped 2 bases from V and 6 bases from J, with 6 bases between. CDR3 size: 12 residues. The CDR3 sequence: CASSLWGDTQYF. For the CDR3, the DNA is TGTGCCAGCAGCTTATGGGGCGATACGCAGTATTTT.

This chain uses TRBV25-1 with TRBJ2-2; TRBD1 aligns across 7 bases. This CDR3 region has 18 residues. Looked up from germline, CDR1 is MGHDK and CDR2 is SYGVNS. The trim removed 2 bases at V and 4 bases at J, leaving 13 bases unmatched. CDR3 nucleotide sequence: TGTGCCAGCAGTGAAGGGGTAGGGGGCGCCTCGACCACCGGGGAGCTGTTTTTT. It codes for CASSEGVGGASTTGELFF.

This clone has just one count. The chain joins TRBV7-9 to TRBJ2-7; 7 positions match TRBD2. In germline, CDR1 is SEHNR, CDR2 FQNEAQ (reference sequence). The V and J ends lost 5 bases and 7 bases, in that order; junction bases with no gene match: 11. CDR3 length: 14 residues. CDR3: CASSPQRDPREQYF. The CDR3 DNA sequence: TGTGCCAGCAGCCCCCAGCGGGACCCTAGGGAGCAGTACTTC.

The genes are TRBV14 and TRBJ1-5; D is unresolved. The germline CDR1 and CDR2 sequences are SGHDN and FVKESK. The CDR3 has 13 amino acids. The V end lost 5 bases, the J end lost 4 bases, and 9 bases lay between the germline ends. CDR3 DNA: TGTGCCAGCAGCTTGGACGGGAATCAGCCCCAGCATTTT. Translated, it gives CASSLDGNQPQHF.

The chain carries TRBV18 and TRBJ2-7; a weak D match, TRBD1 (7 bases). Trimming stripped 6 bases from V and 6 bases from J, with 12 bases between. This CDR3 region has 12 residues. From germline, CDR1 is KGHSH and CDR2 LQKENI. The CDR3 DNA reads as TGTGCCAGCTCGGCAGGGGGGCGCGAGCAGTACTTC. It translates to CASSAGGREQYF. Full variable domain (missing parts from reference TRBV18 and TRBJ2-7): NAGVMQNPRHLVRRRGQEARLRCSPMKGHSHVYWYRQLPEEGLKFMVYLQKENIIDESGMPKERFSAEFPKEGPSILRIQQVVRGDSAAYFCASSAGGREQYFGPGTRLTVT.

V usage is TRBV21-1 and J usage is TRBJ1-3; the table's D call TRBD1 went unverified against the DNA. TRBV21-1 corresponds to a pseudogene. The CDR3 sequence is 13 residues long. CDR3 sequence reads: CASRWPSGNTIYF. The CDR3 region has the DNA TGTGCCAGCAGATGGCCCTCTGGAAACACCATATATTTT.

The gene calls are TRBV2 and TRBJ1-6; D might be TRBD1 (5 bases). Trimming removed 2 bases at V and 9 bases at J, with 14 bases between. Germline lookup yields CDR1 SNHLY and CDR2 FYNNEI. There are 15 residues in the CDR3. CDR3 nucleotides: TGTGCCAGCAGTGAATGGGGGGTAGTGAGTTCACCCCTCCACTTT. Translation gives CASSEWGVVSSPLHF.

This clone was counted once. The chain carries TRBV11-3 and TRBJ2-1, with no clear D. V was shortened by 0 bases and J by 12 bases, with 6 bases between the two germline ends. Germline-derived CDR1 and CDR2 are SGHNT and YENEEA. This CDR3 is 11 amino acids long. The CDR3 spells CASSLDTVQFF. In DNA form, the CDR3 reads TGTGCCAGCAGCTTAGATACAGTGCAGTTCTTC.

The chain has TRBV30 and TRBJ2-2, with D perhaps TRBD2 (6 bases). The CDR3 is 14 amino acids. Trimming pared 3 bases from V and 4 bases from J, leaving 12 bases between. The V gene's germline CDR1 is GTSNPN and CDR2 SVGIG (reference sequence). DNA of the CDR3: TGTGCCTGGAGCGGAGGGATGGGCACCGGGGAGCTGTTTTTT. Amino acids: CAWSGGMGTGELFF. The full variable domain, in which reference TRBV30 and TRBJ2-2 provide the parts outside the CDR3, is SQTIHQWPATLVQPVGSPLSLECTVEGTSNPNLYWYRQAAGRGLQLLFYSVGIGQISSEVPQNLSASRPQDRQFILSSKKLLLSDSGFYLCAWSGGMGTGELFFGEGSRLTVL.

V usage is TRBV10-2 and J usage is TRBJ1-1; D unclear. The CDR3 extends over 13 amino acids. Germline CDR1 reads WSHSY; CDR2 reads SAAADI. Trimming stripped 6 bases from V and 11 bases from J, with 19 bases between. The CDR3 DNA follows: TGCGCCAGCAGATACGGACCGGCCAACCGGGCTTTCTTT. It specifies CASRYGPANRAFF.

The V and J genes are TRBV3-1 (or the pseudogene TRBV3-2) and TRBJ1-2; a possible D gene is TRBD1 (5 bases). CDR1 is LGHDT and CDR2 is YNNKEL in the germline V gene (reference sequence). This CDR3 is built from 13 residues. V gave up 0 bases and J gave up 8 bases, with 10 bases separating them. As DNA, the CDR3 is TGTGCCAGCAGCCAAGAGGGGGTGTGGGGCTACACCTTC. The encoded protein is CASSQEGVWGYTF.

CDR3 nucleotide sequence: TGTGCCAGCAGTTACGAGACAGGGCTTTACAATGAGCAGTTCTTC. Protein product: CASSYETGLYNEQFF. The chain combines TRBV6-5 with TRBJ2-1; 7 bases match TRBD1. In germline, CDR1 is MNHEY, CDR2 SVGAGI. Losses at the gene ends were 2 bases for V and 4 bases for J; bases not matched to a gene: 5. The CDR3 length is 15 residues.

The chain uses TRBV25-1 and TRBJ1-1; D is perhaps TRBD1 (6 bases). With 3 bases removed from V and 4 bases from J, the gap between germline ends came to 18 bases. This CDR3 has 16 residues. Looked up from germline, CDR1 is MGHDK and CDR2 is SYGVNS. The CDR3 DNA follows: TGTGCCAGCAGTGACCTGGATGGGGGGCGCAGCACTGAAGCTTTCTTT. Amino acid sequence: CASSDLDGGRSTEAFF.

The gene calls are TRBV6-5 and TRBJ2-1; no firm D call. The CDR3 runs to 12 residues. The germline V and J ends were trimmed by 3 bases and 5 bases, with 5 bases remaining between them. Per the germline V gene, CDR1 is MNHEY and CDR2 is SVGAGI. CDR3 sequence: CASSYGDNEQFF. CDR3 DNA sequence: TGTGCCAGCAGTTATGGAGACAATGAGCAGTTCTTC.

The rearrangement joins TRBV14 to TRBJ1-1, with 8 positions matching TRBD1. The V gene's germline CDR1 is SGHDN and CDR2 FVKESK. V trimming: 0 bases; J trimming: 4 bases; junction bases outside the gene matches: 4. This CDR3 is built from 15 residues. CDR3 coding DNA: TGTGCCAGCAGCCAAGATGGCAGGGGGCTCACTGAAGCTTTCTTT. Translated: CASSQDGRGLTEAFF.

V usage is TRBV25-1 and J usage is TRBJ1-1; TRBD1 matches 7 bases. V trimming: 6 bases; J trimming: 5 bases; junction bases outside the gene matches: 6. Germline V gene sequence: CDR1 MGHDK, CDR2 SYGVNS. The CDR3 runs to 13 residues. The CDR3 reads CASSRGRGTEAFF. The CDR3 coding sequence is TGTGCCAGCAGCAGGGGGAGGGGGACTGAAGCTTTCTTT. The full variable domain, in which reference TRBV25-1 and TRBJ1-1 provide the parts outside the CDR3, is EADIYQTPRYLVIGTGKKITLECSQTMGHDKMYWYQQDPGMELHLIHYSYGVNSTEKGDLSSESTVSRIRTEHFPLTLESARPSHTSQYLCASSRGRGTEAFFGQGTRLTVV.

The chain combines TRBV5-6 with TRBJ2-7, with D unclear. The germline V and J ends were trimmed by 5 bases and 2 bases, with 17 bases remaining between them. The germline CDR1 and CDR2 sequences are SGHDT and YYEEEE. The CDR3 consists of 15 residues. CDR3 in amino acids: CASSRRRNNPYEQYF. The CDR3 region has the DNA TGTGCCAGCAGTCGGCGCAGGAATAACCCCTACGAGCAGTACTTC. Full variable domain (rest looked up from reference TRBV5-6 and TRBJ2-7): DAGVTQSPTHLIKTRGQQVTLRCSPKSGHDTVSWYQQALGQGPQFIFQYYEEEERQRGNFPDRFSGHQFPNYSSELNVNALLLGDSALYLCASSRRRNNPYEQYFGPGTRLTVT.

The chain carries TRBV29-1 and TRBJ2-2, with D possibly being TRBD1 (5 bases). Looked up from germline, CDR1 is SQVTM and CDR2 is ANQGSEA. V lost 6 bases to trimming and J lost 6 bases, with 17 bases between them. CDR3 length: 14 amino acids. CDR3 loop: CSVDRGGFAGELFF. The CDR3 nucleotides read TGCAGCGTCGACAGAGGCGGTTTCGCCGGGGAGCTGTTTTTT.

The rearrangement links TRBV5-4 to TRBJ2-6; 11 nucleotides match TRBD2. After removal of 4 bases from V and 1 base from J, the junction contained 13 bases not matched to a gene. The CDR3 consists of 20 residues. Looked up from germline, CDR1 is SGHNT and CDR2 is YYREEE (reference sequence). The CDR3 DNA is TGTGCCAGCAGCAAGCCCGTAGCGGGAGGGCCTGGTTCTGGGGCCAACGTCCTGACTTTC. As protein: CASSKPVAGGPGSGANVLTF.